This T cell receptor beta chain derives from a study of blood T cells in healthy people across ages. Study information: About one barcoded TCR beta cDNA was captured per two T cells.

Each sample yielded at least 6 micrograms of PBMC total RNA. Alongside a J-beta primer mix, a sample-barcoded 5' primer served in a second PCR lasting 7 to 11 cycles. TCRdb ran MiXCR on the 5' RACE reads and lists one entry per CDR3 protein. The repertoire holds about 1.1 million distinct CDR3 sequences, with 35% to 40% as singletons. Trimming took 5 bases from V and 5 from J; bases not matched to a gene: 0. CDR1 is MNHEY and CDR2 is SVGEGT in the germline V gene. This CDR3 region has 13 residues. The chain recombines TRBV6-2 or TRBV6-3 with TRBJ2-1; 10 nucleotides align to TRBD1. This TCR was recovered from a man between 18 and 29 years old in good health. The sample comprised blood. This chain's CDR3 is CASSDRGHNEQFF. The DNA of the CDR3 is TGTGCCAGCAGTGACAGGGGGCACAATGAGCAGTTCTTC.